This TCR beta chain was identified in a study of blood T cell repertoires in COVID-19. CDR1 is MGHDK and CDR2 is SYGVNS in the germline V gene. Trimming left V 4 bases short and J 0 bases short, with 12 bases between. The CDR3 consists of 16 residues. The assay was immunoSEQ multiplex PCR, and TCRdb's table has in-frame clones only and misses some. This sample has some 250,000 clones, with about nine tenths found just once. Input material: peripheral blood. The TCR originated in a man younger than 45 who had recovered from COVID-19. The chain recombines TRBV25-1 with TRBJ2-2; tentative D call: TRBD1 (5 bases). The DNA of the CDR3 is TGTGCCAGCAGTGGACGACAGCCCTCGAACACCGGGGAGCTGTTTTTT. Its translation: CASSGRQPSNTGELFF.